This T cell receptor (beta chain) appears in the sequencing data of a study of blood T cells in healthy people across ages. CDR3 length equals 14 residues. Germline CDR1 reads SGHRS; CDR2 reads YFSETQ. V trimming: 4 bases; J trimming: 8 bases; junction bases outside the gene matches: 11. Sample-barcoded 5' priming and a J-beta primer mix drove a second PCR of about 6 to 11 cycles. Any given sample supplied a minimum of 2.5 million CDR3-containing paired-end reads. TCRdb reprocessed the 5' RACE reads via MiXCR and lists one record per CDR3 protein. The data contain 800,000 to 900,000 distinct CDR3 sequences, 55% to 65% of them singletons. Regarding the study as a whole: Lack of knowledge of donor CMV status possibly confounded expanded clonotype changes. Diversity was estimated from one million T cells, and these estimates were considered underestimates. Fewer expanded clones and more diversity marked long-lived versus aged donors.

Points on this clonotype: Its antigen is still unknown.

This rearrangement joins TRBV5-1 to TRBJ1-2, with 7 bases identical to TRBD1. The TCR originated in a man aged 25-45 years in good health. Sequences were obtained from blood. The CDR3 here is CASSPGQTIWGYTF. In DNA, the CDR3 is TGCGCCAGCAGCCCGGGACAGACTATCTGGGGCTACACCTTC.